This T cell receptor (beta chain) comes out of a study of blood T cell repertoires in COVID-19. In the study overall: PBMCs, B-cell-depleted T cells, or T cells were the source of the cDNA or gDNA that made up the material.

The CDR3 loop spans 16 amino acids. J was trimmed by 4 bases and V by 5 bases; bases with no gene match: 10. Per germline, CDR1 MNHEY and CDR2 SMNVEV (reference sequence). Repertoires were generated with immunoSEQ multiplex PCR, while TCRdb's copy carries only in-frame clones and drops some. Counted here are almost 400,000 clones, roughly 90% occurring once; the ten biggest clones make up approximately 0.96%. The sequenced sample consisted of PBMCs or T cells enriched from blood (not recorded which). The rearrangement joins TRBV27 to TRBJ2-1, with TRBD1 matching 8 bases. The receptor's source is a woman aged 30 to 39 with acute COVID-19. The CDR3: CASSLVPGTGYNEQFF. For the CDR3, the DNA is TGTGCCAGCAGTCTCGTGCCCGGGACAGGTTACAATGAGCAGTTCTTC.